This T cell receptor (beta chain) was sequenced during a study of preoperative IRX-2 immunotherapy in early breast cancer. Method: immunoSEQ multiplex PCR; TCRdb's copy keeps in-frame clones and lacks some. The sample has 25,000 to 30,000 clones, 65% to 85% seen once. Trimming removed 4 bases at V and 5 bases at J, with 14 bases between. The CDR3 extends over 15 amino acids. Germline CDR1 reads MNHGY; CDR2 reads SAAAGT. Treatment indicated: preoperative locoregional IRX-2 cytokine immunotherapy. Preoperative locoregional IRX-2 cytokine immunotherapy was tested in the phase Ib source study. This clone was seen a handful of times.

The TCR originated in a human donor with breast cancer. The sample here was taken from a patient treated with IRX-2 immunotherapy. The rearrangement joins TRBV6-8 to TRBJ2-2; D tentatively reads TRBD1 or TRBD2 (5 bases each). The CDR3 protein is CASSSQGGETGELFF. The DNA for the CDR3 is TGTGCCAGCAGTTCCCAGGGTGGGGAGACCGGGGAGCTGTTTTTT.